This entry describes one T cell receptor (beta chain). Its antigen remains unidentified. CDR3 length equals 14 residues. The V and J ends lost 6 bases and 6 bases, in that order; junction bases with no gene match: 6. CDR1 and CDR2 from the germline V gene are MDHEN and SYDVKM. This sample stems from a study of a mutant IDH1 vaccine in newly diagnosed glioma. Whole-study context: The first vaccination came 4-6 weeks after radiotherapy alone, or with temozolomide cycles. Study-wide results and limits: No link was apparently found between pseudoprogression and changes in top peripheral T cell clonotypes. Patients showed vaccine-induced immune responses at a rate of roughly 94%.

Specified time point: week 47, end of study. A single vaccine dose contained 300 ug of mutant IDH1 20-mer peptide, and topical imiquimod was used with it. Measured with immunoSEQ multiplex PCR; TCRdb has only the in-frame clones, and not every one. The table shows roughly 38,000 clones, with approximately 82% occurring only once. This receptor was identified in a man aged 18 to 35 with glioma. Some clones in this sample may be carry-over from other donors' samples. The material was PBMCs, obtained from a glioma patient whose treatment included an IDH1 peptide vaccine. The chain joins TRBV28 to TRBJ1-5, with 9 bases matching TRBD1. The CDR3 nucleotides read TGTGCCAGCAGGGACACAGGGGGCGGTCAGCCCCAGCATTTT. Translation: CASRDTGGGQPQHF.